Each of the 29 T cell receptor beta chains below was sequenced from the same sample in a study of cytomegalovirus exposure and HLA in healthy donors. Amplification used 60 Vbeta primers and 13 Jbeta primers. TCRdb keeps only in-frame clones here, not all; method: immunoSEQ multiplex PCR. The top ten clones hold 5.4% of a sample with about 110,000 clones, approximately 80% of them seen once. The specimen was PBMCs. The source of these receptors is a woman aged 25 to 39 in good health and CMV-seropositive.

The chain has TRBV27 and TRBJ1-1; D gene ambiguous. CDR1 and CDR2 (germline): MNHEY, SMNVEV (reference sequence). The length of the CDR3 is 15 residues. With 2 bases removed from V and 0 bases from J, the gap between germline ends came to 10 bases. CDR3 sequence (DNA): TGTGCCAGCAGTTTAGTTGGCGGATTGAACACTGAAGCTTTCTTT. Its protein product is CASSLVGGLNTEAFF.

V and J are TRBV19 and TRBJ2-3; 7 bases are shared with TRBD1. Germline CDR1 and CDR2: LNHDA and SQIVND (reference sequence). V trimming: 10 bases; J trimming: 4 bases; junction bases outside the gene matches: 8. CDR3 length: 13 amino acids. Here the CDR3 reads CATLERGPDTQYF. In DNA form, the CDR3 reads TGTGCCACCCTCGAAAGGGGGCCAGATACGCAGTATTTT.

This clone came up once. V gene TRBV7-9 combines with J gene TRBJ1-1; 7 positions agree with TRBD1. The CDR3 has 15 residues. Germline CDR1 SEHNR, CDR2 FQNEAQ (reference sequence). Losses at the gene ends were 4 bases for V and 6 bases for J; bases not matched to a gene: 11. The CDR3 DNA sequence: TGTGCCAGCAGCTCCTGGGACAGAGGACTTGCTGAAGCTTTCTTT. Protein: CASSSWDRGLAEAFF.

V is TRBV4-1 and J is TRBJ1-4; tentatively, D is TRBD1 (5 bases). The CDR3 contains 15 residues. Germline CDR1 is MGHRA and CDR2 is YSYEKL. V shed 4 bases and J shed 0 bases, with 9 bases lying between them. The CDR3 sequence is CASSPRGATNEKLFF. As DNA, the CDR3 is TGCGCCAGCAGCCCACGGGGGGCAACTAATGAAAAACTGTTTTTT.

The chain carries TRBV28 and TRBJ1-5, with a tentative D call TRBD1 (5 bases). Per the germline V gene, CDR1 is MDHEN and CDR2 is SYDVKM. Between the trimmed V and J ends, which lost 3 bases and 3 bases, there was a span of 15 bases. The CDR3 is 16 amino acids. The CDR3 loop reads CASSLLTEILNQPQHF. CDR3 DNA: TGTGCCAGCAGTTTGCTGACAGAGATCCTCAATCAGCCCCAGCATTTT.

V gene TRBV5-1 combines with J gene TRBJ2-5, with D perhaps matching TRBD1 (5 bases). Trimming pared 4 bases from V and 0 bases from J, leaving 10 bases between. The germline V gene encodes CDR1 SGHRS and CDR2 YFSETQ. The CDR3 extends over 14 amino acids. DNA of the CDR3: TGCGCCAGCAGCATTTCGACAGACCAAGAGACCCAGTACTTC. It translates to CASSISTDQETQYF.

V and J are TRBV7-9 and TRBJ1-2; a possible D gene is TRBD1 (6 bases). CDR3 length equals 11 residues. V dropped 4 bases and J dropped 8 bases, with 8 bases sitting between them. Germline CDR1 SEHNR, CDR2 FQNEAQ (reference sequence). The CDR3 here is CASSSGVGYTF. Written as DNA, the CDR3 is TGTGCCAGCAGCTCAGGGGTAGGCTACACCTTC.

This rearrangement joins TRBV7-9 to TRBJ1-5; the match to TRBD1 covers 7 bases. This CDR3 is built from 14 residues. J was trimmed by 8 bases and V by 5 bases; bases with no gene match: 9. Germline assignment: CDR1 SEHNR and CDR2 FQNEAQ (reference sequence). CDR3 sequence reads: CASSAGDSLEPQHF. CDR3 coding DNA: TGTGCCAGCAGCGCCGGGGACAGCCTCGAGCCCCAGCATTTT.

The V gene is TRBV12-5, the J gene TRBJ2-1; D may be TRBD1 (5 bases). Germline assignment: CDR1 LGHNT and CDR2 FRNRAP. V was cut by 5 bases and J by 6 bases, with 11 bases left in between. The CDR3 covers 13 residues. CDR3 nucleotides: TGTGCTAGTGGTGGACACAGAGGCAATGAGCAGTTCTTC. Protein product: CASGGHRGNEQFF. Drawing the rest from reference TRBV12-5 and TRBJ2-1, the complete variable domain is DARVTQTPRHKVTEMGQEVTMRCQPILGHNTVFWYRQTMMQGLELLAYFRNRAPLDDSGMPKDRFSAEMPDATLATLKIQPSEPRDSAVYFCASGGHRGNEQFFGPGTRLTVL.

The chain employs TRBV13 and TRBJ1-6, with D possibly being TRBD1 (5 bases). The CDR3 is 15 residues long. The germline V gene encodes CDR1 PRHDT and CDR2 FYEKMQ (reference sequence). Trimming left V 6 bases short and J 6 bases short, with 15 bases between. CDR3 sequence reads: CASRYRRFFNSPLHF. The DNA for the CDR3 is TGTGCCAGCAGGTACAGGCGTTTCTTTAATTCACCCCTCCACTTT. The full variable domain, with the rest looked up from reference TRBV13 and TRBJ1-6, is AAGVIQSPRHLIKEKRETATLKCYPIPRHDTVYWYQQGPGQDPQFLISFYEKMQSDKGSIPDRFSAQQFSDYHSELNMSSLELGDSALYFCASRYRRFFNSPLHFGNGTRLTVT.

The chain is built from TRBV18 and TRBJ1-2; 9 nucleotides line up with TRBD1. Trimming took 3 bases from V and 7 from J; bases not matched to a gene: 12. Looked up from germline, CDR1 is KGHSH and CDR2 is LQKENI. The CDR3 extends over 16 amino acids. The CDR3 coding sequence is TGTGCCAGCTCACCTAACCGGGACAGGGAACTTGTTGGCTACACCTTC. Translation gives CASSPNRDRELVGYTF.

The CDR3 sequence is CASSFTGEGNTIYF. Here the CDR3 DNA reads TGCGCCAGCAGCTTTACAGGGGAAGGAAACACCATATATTTT. The chain recombines TRBV5-1 with TRBJ1-3; 7 positions match TRBD1. Germline V CDR1 and CDR2: SGHRS, YFSETQ. After removal of 2 bases from V and 4 bases from J, the junction contained 3 bases not matched to a gene. CDR3 length: 14 residues.

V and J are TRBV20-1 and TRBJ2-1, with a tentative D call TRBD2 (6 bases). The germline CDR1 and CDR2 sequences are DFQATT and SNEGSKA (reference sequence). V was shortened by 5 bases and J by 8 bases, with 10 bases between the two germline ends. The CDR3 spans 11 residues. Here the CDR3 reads CSAFGGDEQFF. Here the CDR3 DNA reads TGCAGTGCTTTCGGAGGGGATGAGCAGTTCTTC.

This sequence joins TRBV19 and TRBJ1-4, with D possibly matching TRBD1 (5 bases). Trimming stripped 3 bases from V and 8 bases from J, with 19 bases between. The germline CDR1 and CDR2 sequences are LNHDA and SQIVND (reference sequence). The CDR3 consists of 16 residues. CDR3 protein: CASSIFGTRKGEKLFF. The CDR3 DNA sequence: TGTGCCAGTAGTATTTTCGGAACCCGCAAGGGGGAAAAACTGTTTTTT.

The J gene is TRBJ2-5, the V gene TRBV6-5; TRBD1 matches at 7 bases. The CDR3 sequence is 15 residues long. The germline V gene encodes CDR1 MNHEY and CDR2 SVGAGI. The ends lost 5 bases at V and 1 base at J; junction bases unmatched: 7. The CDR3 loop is CASSLRDRTQETQYF. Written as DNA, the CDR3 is TGTGCCAGCAGTCTCCGGGACAGAACCCAAGAGACCCAGTACTTC.

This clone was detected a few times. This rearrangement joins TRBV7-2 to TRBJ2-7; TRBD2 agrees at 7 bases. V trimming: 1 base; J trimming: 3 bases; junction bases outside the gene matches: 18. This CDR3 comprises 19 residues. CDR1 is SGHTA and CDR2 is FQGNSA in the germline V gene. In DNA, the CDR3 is TGTGCCAGCAGCTTAGGGGGGGTTTTTTGGAGCGGGGTGAGCTACGAGCAGTACTTC. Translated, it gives CASSLGGVFWSGVSYEQYF.

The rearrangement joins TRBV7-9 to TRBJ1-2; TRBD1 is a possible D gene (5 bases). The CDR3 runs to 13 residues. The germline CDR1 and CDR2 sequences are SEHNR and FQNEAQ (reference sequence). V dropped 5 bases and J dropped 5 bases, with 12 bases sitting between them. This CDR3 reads CASSAGSWYGYTF. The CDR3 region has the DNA TGTGCCAGCAGCGCAGGGTCGTGGTATGGCTACACCTTC.

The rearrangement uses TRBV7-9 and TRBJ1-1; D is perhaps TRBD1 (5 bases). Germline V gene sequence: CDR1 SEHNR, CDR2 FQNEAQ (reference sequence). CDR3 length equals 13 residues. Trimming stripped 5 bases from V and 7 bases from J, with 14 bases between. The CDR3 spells CASSQGVSVEAFF. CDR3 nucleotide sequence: TGTGCCAGCAGCCAAGGGGTATCGGTTGAAGCTTTCTTT.

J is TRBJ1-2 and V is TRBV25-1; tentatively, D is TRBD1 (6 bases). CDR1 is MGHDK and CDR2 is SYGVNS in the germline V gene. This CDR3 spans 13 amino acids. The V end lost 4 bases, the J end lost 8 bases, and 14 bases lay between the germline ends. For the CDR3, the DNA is TGTGCCAGCAGTGGTTCAGGGGTACGAGGCTACACCTTC. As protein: CASSGSGVRGYTF.

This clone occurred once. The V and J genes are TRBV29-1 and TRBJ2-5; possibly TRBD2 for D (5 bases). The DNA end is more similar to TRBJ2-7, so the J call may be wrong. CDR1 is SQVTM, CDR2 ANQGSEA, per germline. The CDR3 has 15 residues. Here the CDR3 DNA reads TGCAGCCTCTCGACCTGGGTCTCGGGATCCTACGAGCAGTACTTC. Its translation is CSLSTWVSGSYEQYF.

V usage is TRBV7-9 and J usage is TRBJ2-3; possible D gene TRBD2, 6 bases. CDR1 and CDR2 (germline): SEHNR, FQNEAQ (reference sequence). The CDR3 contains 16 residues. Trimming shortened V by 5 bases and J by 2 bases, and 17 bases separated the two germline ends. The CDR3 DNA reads TGTGCCAGCAGCCCGTCGCGCGGGACTGCCACAGATACGCAGTATTTT. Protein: CASSPSRGTATDTQYF.

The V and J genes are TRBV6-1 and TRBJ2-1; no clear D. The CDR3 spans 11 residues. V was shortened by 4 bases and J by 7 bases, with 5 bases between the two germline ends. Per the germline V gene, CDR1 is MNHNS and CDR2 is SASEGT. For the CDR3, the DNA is TGTGCCAGCAGTGCCCTAAATGAGCAGTTCTTC. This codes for CASSALNEQFF.

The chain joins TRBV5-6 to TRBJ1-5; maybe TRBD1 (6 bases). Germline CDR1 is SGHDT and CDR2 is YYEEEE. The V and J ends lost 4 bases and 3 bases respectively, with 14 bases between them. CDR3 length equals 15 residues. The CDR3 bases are TGTGCCAGCAGCCAGGGGACAAGCTTCAATCAGCCCCAGCATTTT. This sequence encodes CASSQGTSFNQPQHF.

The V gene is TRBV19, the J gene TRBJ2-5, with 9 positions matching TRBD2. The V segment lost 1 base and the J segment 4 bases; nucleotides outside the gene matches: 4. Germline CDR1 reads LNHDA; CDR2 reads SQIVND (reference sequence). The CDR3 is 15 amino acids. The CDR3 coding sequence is TGTGCCAGTAGTATAGGGCTAGCGGGAATAGAGACCCAGTACTTC. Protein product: CASSIGLAGIETQYF.

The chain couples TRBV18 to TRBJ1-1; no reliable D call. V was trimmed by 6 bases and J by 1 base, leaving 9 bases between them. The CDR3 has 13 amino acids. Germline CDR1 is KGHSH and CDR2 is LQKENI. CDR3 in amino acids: CASSLQRNTEAFF. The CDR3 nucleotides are TGTGCCAGCTCTCTACAGAGGAACACTGAAGCTTTCTTT.

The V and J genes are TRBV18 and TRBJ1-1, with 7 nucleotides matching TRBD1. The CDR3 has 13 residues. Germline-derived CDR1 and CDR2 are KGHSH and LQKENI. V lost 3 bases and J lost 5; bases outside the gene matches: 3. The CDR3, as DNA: TGTGCCAGCTCACCCGCAGGGGGGACTGAAGCTTTCTTT. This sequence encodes CASSPAGGTEAFF.

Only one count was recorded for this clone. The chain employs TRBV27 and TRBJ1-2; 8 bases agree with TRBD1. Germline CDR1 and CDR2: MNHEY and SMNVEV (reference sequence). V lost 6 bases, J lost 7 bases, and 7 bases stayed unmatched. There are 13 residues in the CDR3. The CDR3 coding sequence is TGTGCCAGCAGCTTCGACAGGGGTTTTGGCTACACCTTC. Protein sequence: CASSFDRGFGYTF.

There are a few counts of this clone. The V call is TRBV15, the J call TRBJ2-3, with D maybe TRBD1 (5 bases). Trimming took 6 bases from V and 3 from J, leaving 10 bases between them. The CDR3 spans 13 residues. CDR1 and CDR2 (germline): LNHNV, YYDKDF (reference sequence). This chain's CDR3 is CATRGPSTDTQYF. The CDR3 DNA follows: TGTGCCACCAGGGGGCCGAGTACAGATACGCAGTATTTT.

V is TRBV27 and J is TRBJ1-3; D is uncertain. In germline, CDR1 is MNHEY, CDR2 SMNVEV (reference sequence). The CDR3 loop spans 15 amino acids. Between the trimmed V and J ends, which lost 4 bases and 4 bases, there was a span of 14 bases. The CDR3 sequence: CASSYLPPRGNTIYF. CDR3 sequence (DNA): TGTGCCAGCAGTTATCTTCCCCCCCGGGGAAACACCATATATTTT.